The rows below give T cell receptor beta chains drawn from one sample of a study of cytomegalovirus exposure and HLA in healthy donors. Produced via immunoSEQ multiplex PCR; TCRdb's table is partial and in-frame only. The data contain 90,000 to 110,000 clones, about three quarters of them singletons. Sequencing input: PBMCs. These receptors were collected from a male donor in good health and CMV-seronegative. CDR3s include the opening cysteine and the closing phenylalanine or tryptophan. A D gene is named only where the DNA matches it firmly. Clone size appears in some rows only: once, few, many, or a class for an expanded clone.

abundance	v_gene	d_gene	j_gene	CDR3aa	CDR3nt
.	TRBV28	TRBD1	TRBJ2-7	CASSLSRTGGGYEQYF	TGTGCCAGCAGTTTGTCCCGGACAGGGGGGGGATACGAGCAGTACTTC
.	TRBV28	TRBD1	TRBJ1-2	CASSATGYGYTF	TGTGCCAGCAGTGCGACAGGGTACGGCTACACCTTC
.	TRBV5-1	.	TRBJ1-1	CASSGRAVKGGTEAFF	TGCGCCAGCAGCGGGAGGGCGGTAAAGGGTGGCACTGAAGCTTTCTTT
.	TRBV7-2	TRBD2	TRBJ2-3	CASSLVAGGLSRSSNTQYF	TGTGCCAGCAGCTTAGTAGCGGGAGGCCTCTCGAGGTCCTCGAATACGCAGTATTTT
few	TRBV5-4	.	TRBJ1-1	CASSGDRYTEAFF	TGTGCCAGCAGCGGAGACAGGTACACTGAAGCTTTCTTT
.	TRBV19	.	TRBJ1-1	CASSLERGTAFF	TGTGCCAGTAGTTTGGAAAGGGGGACGGCTTTCTTT
.	TRBV5-1	.	TRBJ1-1	CASSLSGGGTTEAFF	TGCGCCAGCAGCTTGTCCGGGGGGGGGACCACTGAAGCTTTCTTT
.	TRBV27	TRBD1	TRBJ1-3	CASSLSGTGFSGNTIYF	TGTGCCAGCAGTTTATCCGGGACAGGTTTCTCTGGAAACACCATATATTTT
once	TRBV13	.	TRBJ1-6	CASSLAGGVGSPLHF	TGTGCCAGCAGCCTCGCGGGGGGCGTAGGTTCACCCCTCCACTTT
.	TRBV29-1	TRBD2	TRBJ2-1	CSVERTSGEQFF	TGCAGCGTTGAAAGGACTAGTGGCGAGCAGTTCTTC
.	TRBV6-1	TRBD1	TRBJ2-7	CASSRDSSVYEQYF	TGTGCCAGCTCCCGGGACAGTTCGGTTTACGAGCAGTACTTC
.	TRBV5-1	TRBD2	TRBJ2-5	CASSEGLGQETQYF	TGCGCCAGCAGCGAGGGACTAGGGCAAGAGACCCAGTACTTC
.	TRBV2	TRBD2	TRBJ2-2	CASSHTTSGIFGELFF	TGTGCCAGCAGCCATACCACTAGCGGGATTTTCGGGGAGCTGTTTTTT
.	TRBV9	.	TRBJ1-1	CASSEETGTEAFF	TGTGCCAGCAGCGAGGAAACGGGCACTGAAGCTTTCTTT
.	TRBV27	TRBD2	TRBJ2-5	CASSPYGLAGGEETQYF	TGTGCCAGCAGTCCCTACGGACTAGCGGGAGGTGAGGAGACCCAGTACTTC
.	TRBV2	TRBD2	TRBJ2-2	CASSESSGSASGELFF	TGTGCCAGCAGTGAGTCTAGCGGGAGTGCCTCCGGGGAGCTGTTTTTT
.	TRBV5-1	.	TRBJ2-2	CASKPSGNTGELFF	TGCGCCAGCAAACCGTCCGGGAACACCGGGGAGCTGTTTTTT
.	TRBV19	.	TRBJ2-2	CASLDSPWDTGELFF	TGTGCCAGTTTAGACAGCCCCTGGGACACCGGGGAGCTGTTTTTT
.	TRBV7-2	.	TRBJ2-3	CASSSAGRTDTQYF	TGTGCCAGCTCCTCGGCAGGTAGAACAGATACGCAGTATTTT
.	TRBV28	TRBD1	TRBJ1-2	CASSYRTGSYGYTF	TGTGCCAGCAGTTACCGGACAGGATCCTATGGCTACACCTTC
once	TRBV7-9	TRBD2	TRBJ2-5	CATRGGKGATYQETQYF	TGTGCCACCCGGGGGGGTAAAGGAGCTACGTACCAAGAGACCCAGTACTTC
.	TRBV7-9	.	TRBJ2-3	CASSLNTGVGDTQYF	TGTGCCAGCAGCTTAAATACGGGGGTGGGAGATACGCAGTATTTT
.	TRBV4-1	TRBD1	TRBJ1-5	CASSQEGTGDDSNQPQHF	TGCGCCAGCAGCCAAGAAGGGACAGGGGATGATAGCAATCAGCCCCAGCATTTT
.	TRBV19	.	TRBJ1-5	CASSFGRGIVMSNQPQHF	TGTGCCAGTAGTTTTGGCAGGGGTATTGTTATGAGCAATCAGCCCCAGCATTTT
.	TRBV4-2	.	TRBJ1-4	CASSQEKGTNEKLFF	TGTGCCAGCAGCCAAGAAAAGGGGACTAATGAAAAACTGTTTTTT
.	TRBV4-2	.	TRBJ2-1	CASSQGPQDEQFF	TGTGCCAGCAGCCAAGGACCTCAGGATGAGCAGTTCTTC
.	TRBV7-9	TRBD1	TRBJ2-6	CASSPQDRAISSGANVLTF	TGTGCCAGCAGCCCGCAAGACAGGGCAATTAGCTCTGGGGCCAACGTCCTGACTTTC
.	TRBV5-6	TRBD1	TRBJ2-5	CASSLDRPNLQETQYF	TGTGCCAGCAGCCTGGACAGGCCGAATCTACAAGAGACCCAGTACTTC
.	TRBV15	TRBD1	TRBJ2-6	CATSNRGNPGANVLTF	TGTGCCACCAGTAACAGGGGGAACCCTGGGGCCAACGTCCTGACTTTC
.	TRBV6-8	.	TRBJ1-1	CASTSRGVEAFF	TGTGCCAGCACCTCTCGGGGGGTTGAAGCTTTCTTT
once	TRBV28	.	TRBJ2-7	CASISLVAGYEQYF	TGTGCCAGCATTTCACTAGTAGCTGGGTACGAGCAGTACTTC
.	TRBV5-1	TRBD1	TRBJ2-2	CASSHSGTGGTGELFF	TGCGCCAGCAGCCATTCCGGGACAGGGGGTACCGGGGAGCTGTTTTTT
few	TRBV12-5	TRBD2	TRBJ2-7	CASGPPGTSGIYEQYF	TGTGCTAGTGGTCCTCCCGGGACTAGCGGTATCTACGAGCAGTACTTC
.	TRBV5-1	TRBD1	TRBJ2-3	CASSLDRVDSDTQYF	TGCGCCAGCAGCTTAGACAGGGTTGATTCGGATACGCAGTATTTT
.	TRBV7-9	TRBD1	TRBJ2-3	CASNRIKMGQGHTDTQYF	TGTGCCAGCAACCGCATCAAGATGGGACAGGGGCACACAGATACGCAGTATTTT
few	TRBV2	TRBD2	TRBJ2-7	CASSEGTSGGSYEQYF	TGTGCCAGCAGTGAAGGGACTAGCGGGGGCTCCTACGAGCAGTACTTC
few	TRBV5-6	.	TRBJ2-7	CASSFSMGLASEQYF	TGTGCCAGCAGCTTTTCGATGGGGCTGGCATCCGAGCAGTACTTC
.	TRBV19	.	TRBJ2-1	CASSLTAYNEQFF	TGTGCCAGTAGTCTAACTGCCTACAATGAGCAGTTCTTC
once	TRBV11-2	TRBD2	TRBJ2-6	CASRRESSGANVLTF	TGTGCCAGCAGGCGGGAGAGCTCTGGGGCCAACGTCCTGACTTTC
.	TRBV7-9	.	TRBJ2-2	CASTGSGPGELFF	TGTGCCAGCACCGGTTCGGGTCCCGGGGAGCTGTTTTTT
.	TRBV21-1	.	TRBJ2-7	CASSKAYSGRDYEQYF	TGTGCCAGCAGCAAAGCCTACAGCGGGAGGGATTACGAGCAGTACTTC